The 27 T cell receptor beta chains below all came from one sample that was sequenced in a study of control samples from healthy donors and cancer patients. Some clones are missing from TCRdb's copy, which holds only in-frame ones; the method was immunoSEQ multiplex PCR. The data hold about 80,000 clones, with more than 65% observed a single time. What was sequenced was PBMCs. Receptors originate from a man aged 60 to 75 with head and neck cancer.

This CDR3 is CASSAGGRRNTGELFF. The CDR3 DNA follows: TGCGCCAGCAGTGCCGGGGGACGGAGGAACACCGGGGAGCTGTTTTTT. The chain combines TRBV10-1 with TRBJ2-2; D may be TRBD2 (6 bases). Between the trimmed V and J ends, which lost 4 bases and 1 base, there was a span of 13 bases. The CDR3 consists of 16 residues. Germline values: CDR1 WNHNN, CDR2 SYGVQD (reference sequence).

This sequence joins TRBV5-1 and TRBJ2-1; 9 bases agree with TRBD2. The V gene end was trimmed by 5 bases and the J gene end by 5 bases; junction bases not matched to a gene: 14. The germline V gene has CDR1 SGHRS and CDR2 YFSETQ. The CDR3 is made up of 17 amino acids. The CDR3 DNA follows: TGCGCCAGCAGACCCCTACCCCTAGCGGGGTTAAACAATGAGCAGTTCTTC. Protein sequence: CASRPLPLAGLNNEQFF.

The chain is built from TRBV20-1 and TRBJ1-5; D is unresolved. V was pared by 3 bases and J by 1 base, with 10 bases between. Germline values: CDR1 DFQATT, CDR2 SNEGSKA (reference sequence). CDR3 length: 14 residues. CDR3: CSASTGGSNQPQHF. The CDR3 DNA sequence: TGCAGTGCTAGTACTGGCGGGAGCAATCAGCCCCAGCATTTT.

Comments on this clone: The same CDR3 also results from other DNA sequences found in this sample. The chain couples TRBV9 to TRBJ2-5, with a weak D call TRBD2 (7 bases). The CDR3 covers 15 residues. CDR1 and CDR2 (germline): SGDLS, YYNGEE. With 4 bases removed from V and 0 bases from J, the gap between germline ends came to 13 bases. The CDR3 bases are TGTGCCAGCAGCCCTAGGGGGGGGTACCAAGAGACCCAGTACTTC. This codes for CASSPRGGYQETQYF.

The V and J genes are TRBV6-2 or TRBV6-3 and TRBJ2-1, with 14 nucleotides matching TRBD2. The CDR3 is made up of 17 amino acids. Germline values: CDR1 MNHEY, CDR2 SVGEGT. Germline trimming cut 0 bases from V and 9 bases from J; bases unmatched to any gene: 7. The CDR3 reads CASSYSIGLAGGLEQFF. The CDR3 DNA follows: TGTGCCAGCAGTTACTCGATTGGACTAGCGGGAGGACTTGAGCAGTTCTTC.

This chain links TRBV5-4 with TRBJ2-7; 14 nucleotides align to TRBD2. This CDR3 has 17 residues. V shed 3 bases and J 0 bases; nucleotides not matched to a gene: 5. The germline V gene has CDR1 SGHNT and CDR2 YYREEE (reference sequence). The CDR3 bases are TGTGCCAGCAGCTGGGGCGGGACTAGCGGGAGCTCCTACGAGCAGTACTTC. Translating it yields CASSWGGTSGSSYEQYF.

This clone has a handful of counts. The CDR3 protein is CASSPSSGELFF. CDR3 DNA: TGTGCCAGCAGCCCTTCTTCCGGGGAGCTGTTTTTT. The chain has TRBV3-1 (or the pseudogene TRBV3-2) and TRBJ2-2; D is undetermined. The V gene lost 4 bases and the J gene lost 6 bases, with 6 bases spanning the gap. The V gene's germline CDR1 is LGHDT and CDR2 YNNKEL (reference sequence). The CDR3 loop spans 12 amino acids.

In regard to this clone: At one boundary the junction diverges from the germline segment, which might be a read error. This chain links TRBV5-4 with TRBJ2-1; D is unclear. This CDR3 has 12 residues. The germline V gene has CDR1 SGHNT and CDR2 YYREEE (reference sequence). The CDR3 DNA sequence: TGTGCTAGCAGCTTGGGTGCCACTGAGCAGTTCTTC. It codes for CASSLGATEQFF.

CDR3 sequence reads: CASSPLGGNTEAFF. The CDR3, as DNA: TGTGCCAGCAGCCCTTTGGGGGGGAACACTGAAGCTTTCTTT. This rearrangement joins TRBV7-8 to TRBJ1-1; tentatively, D is TRBD1 (5 bases). Germline values: CDR1 SGHVS, CDR2 FQNEAQ. The CDR3 is 14 amino acids. V lost 5 bases and J lost 1, with 11 bases in between. The complete variable domain, with remaining parts taken from reference TRBV7-8 and TRBJ1-1, reads GAGVSQSPRYKVAKRGQDVALRCDPISGHVSLFWYQQALGQGPEFLTYFQNEAQLDKSGLPSDRFFAERPEGSVSTLKIQRTQQEDSAVYLCASSPLGGNTEAFFGQGTRLTVV.

CDR3 sequence: CASSQVHRDTQYF. DNA for the CDR3: TGTGCCAGCAGCCAAGTCCACCGGGATACGCAGTATTTT. The chain links TRBV3-1 (or the pseudogene TRBV3-2) to TRBJ2-3; D is ambiguous. Between the trimmed V and J ends, which lost 1 base and 6 bases, there was a span of 8 bases. The V gene's germline CDR1 is LGHDT and CDR2 YNNKEL (reference sequence). The length of the CDR3 is 13 residues.

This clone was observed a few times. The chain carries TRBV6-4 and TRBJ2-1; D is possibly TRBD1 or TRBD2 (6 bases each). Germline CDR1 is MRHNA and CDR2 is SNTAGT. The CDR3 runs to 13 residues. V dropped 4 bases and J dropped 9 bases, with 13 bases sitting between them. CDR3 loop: CASSVLGGGEQFF. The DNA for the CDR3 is TGTGCCAGCAGTGTCCTAGGGGGAGGTGAGCAGTTCTTC.

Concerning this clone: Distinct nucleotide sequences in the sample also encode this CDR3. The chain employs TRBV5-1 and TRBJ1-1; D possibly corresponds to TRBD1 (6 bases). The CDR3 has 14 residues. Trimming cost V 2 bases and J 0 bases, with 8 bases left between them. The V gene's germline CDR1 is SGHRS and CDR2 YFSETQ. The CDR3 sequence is CASSFTGLNTEAFF. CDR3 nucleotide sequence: TGCGCCAGCAGCTTTACAGGGCTGAACACTGAAGCTTTCTTT.

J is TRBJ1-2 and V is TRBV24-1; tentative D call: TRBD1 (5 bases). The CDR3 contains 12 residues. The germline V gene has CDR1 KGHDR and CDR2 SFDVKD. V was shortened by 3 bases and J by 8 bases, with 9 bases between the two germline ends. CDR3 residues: CATSDRDRGYTF. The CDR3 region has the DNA TGTGCCACCAGTGATCGGGACCGGGGCTACACCTTC.

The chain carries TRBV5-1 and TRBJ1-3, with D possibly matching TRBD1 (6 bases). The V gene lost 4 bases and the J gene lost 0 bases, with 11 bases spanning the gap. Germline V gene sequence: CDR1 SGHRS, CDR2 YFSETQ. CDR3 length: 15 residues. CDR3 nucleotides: TGCGCCAGCAGCCAACAGGGTGACTCTGGAAACACCATATATTTT. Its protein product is CASSQQGDSGNTIYF. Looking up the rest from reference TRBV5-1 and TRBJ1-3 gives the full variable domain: KAGVTQTPRYLIKTRGQQVTLSCSPISGHRSVSWYQQTPGQGLQFLFEYFSETQRNKGNFPGRFSGRQFSNSRSEMNVSTLELGDSALYLCASSQQGDSGNTIYFGEGSWLTVV.

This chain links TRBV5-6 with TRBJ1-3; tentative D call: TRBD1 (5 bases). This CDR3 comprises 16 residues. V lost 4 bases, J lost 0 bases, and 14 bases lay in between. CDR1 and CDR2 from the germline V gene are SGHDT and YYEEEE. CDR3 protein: CASSEKGRNSGNTIYF. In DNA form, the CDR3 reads TGTGCCAGCAGCGAGAAGGGACGGAACTCTGGAAACACCATATATTTT.

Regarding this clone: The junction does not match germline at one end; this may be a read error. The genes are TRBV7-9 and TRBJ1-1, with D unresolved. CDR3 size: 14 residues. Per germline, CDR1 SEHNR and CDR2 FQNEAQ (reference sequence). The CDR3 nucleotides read TGTGCCAGCAGGTTAGTGCAAGTCGACACTGAAGCTTTCTTT. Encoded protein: CASRLVQVDTEAFF.

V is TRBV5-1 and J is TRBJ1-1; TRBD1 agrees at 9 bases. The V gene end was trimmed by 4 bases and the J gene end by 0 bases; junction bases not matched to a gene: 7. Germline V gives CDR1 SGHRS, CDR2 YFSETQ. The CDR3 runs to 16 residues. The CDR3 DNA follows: TGCGCCAGCAGCACGGCCGGGACAGGGATGAACACTGAAGCTTTCTTT. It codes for CASSTAGTGMNTEAFF.

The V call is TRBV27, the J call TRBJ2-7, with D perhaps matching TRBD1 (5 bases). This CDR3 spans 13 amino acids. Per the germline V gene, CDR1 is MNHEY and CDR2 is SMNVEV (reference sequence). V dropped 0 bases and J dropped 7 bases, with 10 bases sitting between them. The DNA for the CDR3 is TGTGCCAGCAGTTTATCGATAAGGGGAGAGCAGTACTTC. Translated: CASSLSIRGEQYF.

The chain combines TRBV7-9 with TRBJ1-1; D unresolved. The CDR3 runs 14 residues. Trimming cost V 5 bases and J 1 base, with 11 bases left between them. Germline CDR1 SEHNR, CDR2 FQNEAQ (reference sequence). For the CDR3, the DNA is TGTGCCAGCAGCCCCTGGGCAACGAACACTGAAGCTTTCTTT. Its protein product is CASSPWATNTEAFF.

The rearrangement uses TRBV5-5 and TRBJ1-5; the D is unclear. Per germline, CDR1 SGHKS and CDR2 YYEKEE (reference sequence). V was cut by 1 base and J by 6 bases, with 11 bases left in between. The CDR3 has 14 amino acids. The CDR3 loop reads CASSLYRAGQPQHF. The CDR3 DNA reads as TGTGCCAGCAGCTTGTACCGGGCTGGTCAGCCCCAGCATTTT.

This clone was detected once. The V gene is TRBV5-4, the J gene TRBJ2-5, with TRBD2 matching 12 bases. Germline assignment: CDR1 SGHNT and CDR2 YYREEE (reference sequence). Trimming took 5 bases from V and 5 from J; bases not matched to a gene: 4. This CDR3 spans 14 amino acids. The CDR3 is CASRRLAGVETQYF. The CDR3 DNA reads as TGTGCCAGCAGACGACTAGCGGGGGTGGAGACCCAGTACTTC. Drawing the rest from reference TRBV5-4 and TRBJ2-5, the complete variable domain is ETGVTQSPTHLIKTRGQQVTLRCSSQSGHNTVSWYQQALGQGPQFIFQYYREEENGRGNFPPRFSGLQFPNYSSELNVNALELDDSALYLCASRRLAGVETQYFGPGTRLLVL.

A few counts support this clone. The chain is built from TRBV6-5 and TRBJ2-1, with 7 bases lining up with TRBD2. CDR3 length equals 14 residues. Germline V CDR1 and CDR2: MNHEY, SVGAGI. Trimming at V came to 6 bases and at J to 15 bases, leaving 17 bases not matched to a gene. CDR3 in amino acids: CASSRVGTIGIPFF. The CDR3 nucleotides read TGTGCCAGCAGCCGCGTAGGGACTATTGGAATACCGTTCTTC.

The chain's CDR3 is CASSETGSNEKLFF. CDR3 sequence (DNA): TGCGCCAGCAGCGAAACAGGGTCTAATGAAAAACTGTTTTTT. The rearrangement joins TRBV4-1 to TRBJ1-4; maybe TRBD1 (6 bases). V gave up 5 bases and J gave up 3 bases, with 10 bases separating them. Germline loops: CDR1 MGHRA, CDR2 YSYEKL. The CDR3 contains 14 residues.

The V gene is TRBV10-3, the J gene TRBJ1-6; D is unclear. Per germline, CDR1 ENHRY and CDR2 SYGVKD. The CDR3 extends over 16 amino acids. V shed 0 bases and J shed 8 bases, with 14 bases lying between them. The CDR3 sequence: CAISESGLRRDSPLHF. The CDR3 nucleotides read TGTGCCATCAGTGAGTCTGGGTTACGGCGGGATTCACCCCTCCACTTT.

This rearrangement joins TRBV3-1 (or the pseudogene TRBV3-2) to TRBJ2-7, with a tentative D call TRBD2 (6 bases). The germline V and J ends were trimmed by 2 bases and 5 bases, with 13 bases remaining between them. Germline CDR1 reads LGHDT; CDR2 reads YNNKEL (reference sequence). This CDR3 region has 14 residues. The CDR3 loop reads CASSQRLARNEQYF. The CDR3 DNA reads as TGTGCCAGCAGCCAACGGCTAGCGAGGAACGAGCAGTACTTC.

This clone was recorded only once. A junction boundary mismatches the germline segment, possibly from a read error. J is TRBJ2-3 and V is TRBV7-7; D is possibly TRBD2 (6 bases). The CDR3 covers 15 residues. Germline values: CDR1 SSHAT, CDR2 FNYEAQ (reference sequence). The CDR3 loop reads CASSLGGDSTDTQYF. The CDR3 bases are TGTGCTAGCAGCTTAGGCGGGGACAGCACAGATACGCAGTATTTT.

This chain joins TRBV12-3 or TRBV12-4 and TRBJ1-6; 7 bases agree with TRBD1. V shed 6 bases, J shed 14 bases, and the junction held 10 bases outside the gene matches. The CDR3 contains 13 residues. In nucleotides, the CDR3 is TGTGCCAGCAGGGGTGGACAGGCCTCGTCCCTCCACTTT. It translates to CASRGGQASSLHF.